The 3 T cell receptor beta chains below come from one sample, sequenced in a study of blood T cell repertoires in COVID-19. Clones were read by immunoSEQ multiplex PCR, and TCRdb kept only the in-frame ones, dropping some. This table holds roughly 170,000 clones, 70% to 90% found once. The sequenced material came from peripheral blood. The receptor source for this set is a man between 65 and 79 years old with active or convalescent COVID-19.

The V gene is TRBV19, the J gene TRBJ2-5; a possible D gene is TRBD1 (6 bases). The CDR3 is 17 residues long. V dropped 1 base and J dropped 4 bases, with 19 bases sitting between them. Per the germline V gene, CDR1 is LNHDA and CDR2 is SQIVND (reference sequence). The DNA of the CDR3 is TGTGCCAGTAGTATAGGGGGCAGGGGAATAGTAGGAGAGACCCAGTACTTC. It codes for CASSIGGRGIVGETQYF.

A few counts support this clone. J is TRBJ1-1 and V is TRBV30; TRBD1 matches 10 bases. Germline lookup yields CDR1 GTSNPN and CDR2 SVGIG (reference sequence). V was clipped by 3 bases and J by 5 bases; unmatched bases: 3. This CDR3 comprises 13 residues. The CDR3 region is CAWRGQGSTEAFF. For the CDR3, the DNA is TGTGCCTGGAGGGGACAGGGGAGTACTGAAGCTTTCTTT.

The genes are TRBV5-8 and TRBJ2-7, with D uncertain. The CDR3 extends over 14 amino acids. In germline, CDR1 is SGHTS, CDR2 YDEGEE. Trimming shortened V by 1 base and J by 0 bases, and 8 bases separated the two germline ends. CDR3 in DNA: TGTGCCAGCAGCTTGACACGCCGCTCCTACGAGCAGTACTTC. Residues: CASSLTRRSYEQYF. The full variable domain, with the rest looked up from reference TRBV5-8 and TRBJ2-7, is EAGVTQSPTHLIKTRGQQATLRCSPISGHTSVYWYQQALGLGLQFLLWYDEGEERNRGNFPPRFSGRQFPNYSSELNVNALELEDSALYLCASSLTRRSYEQYFGPGTRLTVT.